The clone carrying this TCR beta chain was picked up many times. This entry is derived from a study of blood T cells in healthy people across ages. Then a second PCR, running roughly 7 to 11 cycles, was carried out with a sample-barcoded 5' primer and a J-beta primer mix. TCRdb called the 5' RACE reads again in MiXCR, with one record for every CDR3 protein. The sample holds under 800,000 distinct CDR3 sequences, about 42% seen once. Germline CDR1 is SEHNR and CDR2 is FQNEAQ (reference sequence). The CDR3 contains 14 residues. Trimming shortened V by 7 bases and J by 2 bases, and 14 bases separated the two germline ends.

The chain uses TRBV7-9 and TRBJ1-2, with D perhaps matching TRBD1 (5 bases). The receptor's source is a woman in her fifties or sixties in good health. The sample comprised blood. CDR3 in DNA: TGTGCCAGCACCCCCCGGGGCGGGAACTATGGCTACACCTTC. Translating gives CASTPRGGNYGYTF.